The 19 T cell receptor beta chains below all came from one sample that was sequenced in a study of shared clonotypes between healthy human individuals. TCRdb's table, derived via immunoSEQ multiplex PCR, lists solely in-frame clones and lacks some. Of 550,000 to 700,000 clones detected, more than 70% appear once; the ten largest clones hold around 1.7%. Sequencing was performed on memory CD4+ T cells sorted from blood. The subset here: CD45RA-negative fraction. All receptors derive from a young woman in good health.

The sample holds one count of this clone. CDR3 nucleotides: TGCGCCAGCAGCCACCTATTACTTGGACTAGCGGGAGGAATTTTTGATGAGCAGTTCTTC. Protein sequence: CASSHLLLGLAGGIFDEQFF. The chain uses TRBV4-1 and TRBJ2-1; 14 bases map to TRBD2. With 3 bases clipped from V and 8 bases from J, the junction kept 18 bases outside the gene matches. Germline CDR1 MGHRA, CDR2 YSYEKL. The CDR3 is made up of 20 amino acids.

A few counts support this clone. V is TRBV28 and J is TRBJ1-2; D gene unclear. Trimming pared 6 bases from V and 7 bases from J, leaving 15 bases between. The CDR3 length is 13 residues. The germline V gene has CDR1 MDHEN and CDR2 SYDVKM. CDR3 nucleotides: TGTGCCAGCAGCCGCTCCGCGCGGTCTGGCTACACCTTC. Amino acid sequence: CASSRSARSGYTF.

The gene calls are TRBV6-6 and TRBJ2-6; D possibly uses TRBD1 or TRBD2 (5 bases each). In germline, CDR1 is MNHNY, CDR2 SVGAGI (reference sequence). There are 15 residues in the CDR3. Between the trimmed V and J ends, which lost 7 bases and 0 bases, there was a span of 10 bases. The CDR3 DNA is TGTGCCAGCAAAAATGGGGGCTCTGGGGCCAACGTCCTGACTTTC. This encodes CASKNGGSGANVLTF.

This clone was seen a few times. The chain joins TRBV5-1 to TRBJ2-2; weak D call: TRBD2 (5 bases). V was shortened by 5 bases and J by 4 bases, with 6 bases between the two germline ends. This CDR3 comprises 12 residues. The V gene's germline CDR1 is SGHRS and CDR2 YFSETQ. CDR3 coding DNA: TGCGCCAGCAGGGGGAGCACCGGGGAGCTGTTTTTT. Amino acid sequence: CASRGSTGELFF.

This chain uses TRBV6-5 with TRBJ1-2, with TRBD1 identical over 8 bases. The CDR3 spans 15 residues. Germline loops: CDR1 MNHEY, CDR2 SVGAGI. V lost 2 bases to trimming and J lost 1 base; unmatched junction nucleotides: 3. CDR3 sequence reads: CASSYLGQGNYGYTF. The CDR3 region has the DNA TGTGCCAGCAGTTACCTCGGACAGGGTAACTATGGCTACACCTTC.

The chain combines TRBV5-5 with TRBJ2-7; tentatively, D is TRBD1 (6 bases). CDR3 length equals 15 residues. Trimming pared 1 base from V and 3 bases from J, leaving 14 bases between. The germline V gene encodes CDR1 SGHKS and CDR2 YYEKEE (reference sequence). The CDR3 DNA reads TGTGCCAGCAGCTTGCGACAGGCCAGACTCTACGAGCAGTACTTC. The encoded protein is CASSLRQARLYEQYF.

The chain combines TRBV4-1 with TRBJ1-5; D uncertain. Germline CDR1 reads MGHRA; CDR2 reads YSYEKL. V shed 1 base and J shed 1 base, with 11 bases lying between them. The CDR3 extends over 16 amino acids. CDR3 residues: CASSQGLTGSNQPQHF. In nucleotides, the CDR3 is TGCGCCAGCAGCCAAGGTTTGACCGGGAGCAATCAGCCCCAGCATTTT.

The chain couples TRBV11-3 to TRBJ2-1, with D hard to call. Deletions cut 1 base from V and 13 bases from J, with 14 bases between. CDR3 length: 13 amino acids. Germline V gives CDR1 SGHNT, CDR2 YENEEA. DNA of the CDR3: TGTGCCAGCAGCTTAGGAAACTCTCCTGAACAGTTCTTC. The encoded protein is CASSLGNSPEQFF.

Worth noting for this clone: The sample holds other DNA sequences that translate to the same CDR3. The V and J genes are TRBV19 and TRBJ2-7; 13 bases match TRBD2. Germline values: CDR1 LNHDA, CDR2 SQIVND (reference sequence). The CDR3 is 16 amino acids. The trim removed 3 bases at V and 2 bases at J, leaving 4 bases unmatched. Here the CDR3 reads CASSISGLAGTYEQYF. The CDR3 DNA follows: TGTGCCAGTAGTATTTCGGGACTAGCGGGGACCTACGAGCAGTACTTC.

The genes are TRBV11-2 and TRBJ2-5; no reliable D call. This CDR3 is built from 11 residues. Germline CDR1 is SGHAT and CDR2 is FQNNGV. Trimming pared 5 bases from V and 1 base from J, leaving 2 bases between. CDR3 nucleotides: TGTGCCAGCAGCGTCCAAGAGACCCAGTACTTC. Its protein product is CASSVQETQYF.

In this sample, this clone turned up a few times. V and J are TRBV29-1 and TRBJ2-5; 9 bases map to TRBD2. V lost 1 base and J lost 6; bases outside the gene matches: 9. The length of the CDR3 is 15 residues. Germline CDR1 SQVTM, CDR2 ANQGSEA. CDR3 loop: CSVEALGLAGQTQYF. The CDR3 bases are TGCAGCGTTGAAGCGTTGGGGCTAGCGGGACAGACCCAGTACTTC.

This chain joins TRBV28 and TRBJ2-5; D possibly corresponds to TRBD1 (5 bases). The ends were cut back, 8 bases at V and 2 bases at J, with 12 bases in the middle. Germline assignment: CDR1 MDHEN and CDR2 SYDVKM. The CDR3 has 13 residues. This CDR3 reads CASRGHLQETQYF. The CDR3, as DNA: TGTGCCAGCCGAGGACATCTACAAGAGACCCAGTACTTC.

The chain joins TRBV10-3 to TRBJ2-1, with 10 bases aligning to TRBD2. Germline loops: CDR1 ENHRY, CDR2 SYGVKD. The CDR3 covers 15 residues. The junction had 6 bases not matched to a gene; V was cut back by 2 bases and J by 8 bases. The CDR3 region has the DNA TGTGCCATCAGTGAGATCAGCGGGAGGGCCGATGAGCAGTTCTTC. Encoded protein: CAISEISGRADEQFF.

This chain joins TRBV6-1 and TRBJ1-1; D is uncertain. Germline loops: CDR1 MNHNS, CDR2 SASEGT. The length of the CDR3 is 13 residues. V was clipped by 2 bases and J by 4 bases, with 8 bases between them. The CDR3 DNA sequence: TGTGCCAGCAGTGAATTGCGTACCACTGAAGCTTTCTTT. Amino acid sequence: CASSELRTTEAFF.

This chain joins TRBV11-2 and TRBJ2-2; 9 bases are a match to TRBD1. V trimming: 4 bases; J trimming: 6 bases; junction bases outside the gene matches: 12. The germline gives CDR1 SGHAT, CDR2 FQNNGV. CDR3 length: 17 residues. The CDR3 DNA reads as TGTGCCAGCAGCTGGGGGACAGGGAATGGGGAGGCCGGGGAGCTGTTTTTT. Translation gives CASSWGTGNGEAGELFF.

The chain has TRBV5-1 and TRBJ2-2; 7 positions match TRBD1. V gave up 7 bases and J gave up 7 bases; unmatched junction bases: 10. This CDR3 spans 14 amino acids. Germline lookup yields CDR1 SGHRS and CDR2 YFSETQ. For the CDR3, the DNA is TGCGCCAGCTATGGGACAGTCAGGGGCGGGGAGCTGTTTTTT. As protein: CASYGTVRGGELFF.

There are many counts of this clone. J is TRBJ2-1 and V is TRBV19; D tentatively reads TRBD1 or TRBD2 (5 bases each). V shed 4 bases and J shed 10 bases, with 20 bases lying between them. Germline CDR1 reads LNHDA; CDR2 reads SQIVND (reference sequence). The CDR3 contains 15 residues. Here the CDR3 DNA reads TGTGCCAGTAGTACCACAGGTGGGAGCCCGTCGGAGCAGTTCTTC. Protein sequence: CASSTTGGSPSEQFF.

The V call is TRBV27, the J call TRBJ1-1, with no clear D. Germline V gives CDR1 MNHEY, CDR2 SMNVEV (reference sequence). Trimming took 7 bases from V and 4 from J, leaving 16 bases between them. This CDR3 is built from 14 residues. The CDR3 spells CASKRGEEGTEAFF. CDR3 coding DNA: TGTGCCAGCAAGCGAGGAGAGGAAGGCACTGAAGCTTTCTTT.

The V and J genes are TRBV4-1 and TRBJ2-7; either TRBD1 or TRBD2 may supply D (5 bases each). This CDR3 spans 17 amino acids. With 0 bases removed from V and 6 bases from J, the gap between germline ends came to 21 bases. CDR1 and CDR2 from the germline V gene are MGHRA and YSYEKL. CDR3 in DNA: TGCGCCAGCAGCCAAGATCTGCGGTGGCAGGGCGGGTCCGAGCAGTACTTC. Its protein is CASSQDLRWQGGSEQYF.